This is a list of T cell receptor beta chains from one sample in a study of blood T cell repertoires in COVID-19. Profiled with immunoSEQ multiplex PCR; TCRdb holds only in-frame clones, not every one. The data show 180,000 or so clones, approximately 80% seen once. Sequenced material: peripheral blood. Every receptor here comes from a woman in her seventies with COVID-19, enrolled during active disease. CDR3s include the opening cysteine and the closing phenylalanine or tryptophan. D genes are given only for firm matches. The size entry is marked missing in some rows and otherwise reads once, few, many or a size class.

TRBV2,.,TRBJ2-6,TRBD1,TGTGCCAGCCGGGGGCGCCAGGGGGCAACAGGGGCCAACGTCCTGACTTTC,CASRGRQGATGANVLTF
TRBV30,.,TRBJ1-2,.,TGTGCCTGGGGGGGAGGGCGAAACTATGGCTACACCTTC,CAWGGGRNYGYTF
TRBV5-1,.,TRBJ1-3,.,TGCGCCAGCAGCTTGTCGACATCTGGAAACACCATATATTTT,CASSLSTSGNTIYF
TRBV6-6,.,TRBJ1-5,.,TGTGCCAGCAGTTACCTGACAGGCCCGGGACAGCCCCAGCATTTT,CASSYLTGPGQPQHF
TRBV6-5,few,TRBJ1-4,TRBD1,TGTGCCAGCAGTTATCACAGGGGGGGACTAATAGAAAAACTGTTTTTT,CASSYHRGGLIEKLFF
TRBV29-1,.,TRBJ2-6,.,TGCAGCGTTGGGGAACAGGCGGGGACTGGGGCCAACGTCCTGACTTTC,CSVGEQAGTGANVLTF
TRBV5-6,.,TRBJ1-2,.,TGTGCCAGCAAATACGGAGGCCTCCGCTATGGCTACACCTTC,CASKYGGLRYGYTF
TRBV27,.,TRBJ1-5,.,TGTGCCAGCAAGGCAGGGGTGAATCAGCCCCAGCATTTT,CASKAGVNQPQHF
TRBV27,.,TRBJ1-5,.,TGTGCCAGCCTTCGACAGTACAATAGCAATCAGCCCCAGCATTTT,CASLRQYNSNQPQHF
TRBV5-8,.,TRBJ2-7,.,TGTGCCAGCAACCCCAGAGGCTACGAGCAGTACTTC,CASNPRGYEQYF
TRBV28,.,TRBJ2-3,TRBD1,TGTGCCAGCAGTCCCTCAGGGGGAAGAGATACGCAGTATTTT,CASSPSGGRDTQYF
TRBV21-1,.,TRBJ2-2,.,TGTGCCAGCAGCAAAGCAAAGGAGGACACCGGGGAGCTGTTTTTT,CASSKAKEDTGELFF
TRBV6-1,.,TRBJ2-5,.,TGTGCCAGCAGTGAAGGACTAGGGCTCCCAAACCAAGAGACCCAGTACTTC,CASSEGLGLPNQETQYF
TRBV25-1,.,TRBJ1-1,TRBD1,TGTGCCAGCAGTGACCACAGGGGCACTGAAGCTTTCTTT,CASSDHRGTEAFF
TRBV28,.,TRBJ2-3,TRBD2,TGTGCCAGCAGTTTTCTCGCTGGGCGGGAGGCAGATACGCAGTATTTT,CASSFLAGREADTQYF
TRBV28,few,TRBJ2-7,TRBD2,TGTGCCAGCAGTTCCCCTATAAGGCCTAGCGGGACTCGCGAGCAGTACTTC,CASSSPIRPSGTREQYF
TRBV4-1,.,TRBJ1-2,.,TGCGCCAGCAGCCAAGATCTCATCAGGGACTATGGCTACACCTTC,CASSQDLIRDYGYTF
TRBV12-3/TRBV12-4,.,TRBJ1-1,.,TGTGCCAGCAGCCACTCCCTTCCAGCTTTCTTT,CASSHSLPAFF
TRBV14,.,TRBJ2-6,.,TGTGCCAGCAGCCTCAGGGGCTCTGGGGCCAACGTCCTGACTTTC,CASSLRGSGANVLTF
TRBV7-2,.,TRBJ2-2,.,TGTGCCAGCAGCCCGGACCCTACGCGGGCCGGGGAGCTGTTTTTT,CASSPDPTRAGELFF
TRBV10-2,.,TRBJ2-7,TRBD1,TGCGCCAGCAGTGGTTCCGGACAGGGCTACGAGCAGTACTTC,CASSGSGQGYEQYF
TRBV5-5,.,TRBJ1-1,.,TGTGCCAGCCAAATTCAGGTCAACACTGAAGCTTTCTTT,CASQIQVNTEAFF
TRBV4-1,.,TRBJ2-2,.,TGCGCCAGCAATAGGGGGTTTACCGGGGAGCTGTTTTTT,CASNRGFTGELFF
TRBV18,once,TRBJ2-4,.,TGTGCCAGCTCACCATACCCTTGGGGAACCCGGGAGACACTTATTCAGTACTTC,CASSPYPWGTRETLIQYF
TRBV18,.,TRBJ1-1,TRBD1,TGTGCCAGCTCACCACTTGGGACAGGGGCCGAAGCTTTCTTT,CASSPLGTGAEAFF
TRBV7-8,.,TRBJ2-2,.,TGTGCCAGCAGCTCGCAAAAACAGGGACCCGGGGAGCTGTTTTTT,CASSSQKQGPGELFF
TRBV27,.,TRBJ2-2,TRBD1,TGTGCCAGCAGTCCACTGGACAGGGACACCGGGGAGCTGTTTTTT,CASSPLDRDTGELFF
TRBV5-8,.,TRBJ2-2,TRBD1,TGTGCCAGCAGCAAGGGACAGGGCGGGAACACCGGGGAGCTGTTTTTT,CASSKGQGGNTGELFF
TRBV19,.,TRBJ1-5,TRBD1,TGTGCCAGTAGTACCGGGACAGGGGGAAGTCAGCCCCAGCATTTT,CASSTGTGGSQPQHF
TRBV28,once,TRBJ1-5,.,TGTGCCAGCAGCGCAGGACTCCTAGGAAGCAATCAGCCCCAGCATTTT,CASSAGLLGSNQPQHF
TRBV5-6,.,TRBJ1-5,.,TGTGCCAGCTCAAGGGGGGGGCAAAGCAATCAGCCCCAGCATTTT,CASSRGGQSNQPQHF